This is a list of T cell receptor beta chains from one sample in a study of blood T cell repertoires in COVID-19. Only in-frame clones appear in the TCRdb table, and some are missing; sequencing was by immunoSEQ multiplex PCR. The repertoire holds about 16,000 clones, around 88% seen once, with 2.5% to 3.5% in the top ten. The sequenced sample consisted of peripheral blood. The source of these receptors is a human donor in a cohort sampled during active COVID-19. CDR3s include the opening cysteine and the closing phenylalanine or tryptophan. A D gene is named only where the DNA matches it firmly.

d_gene: -
v_gene: TRBV19
j_gene: TRBJ1-1
CDR3aa: CASSMKGLEAFF

d_gene: TRBD2
v_gene: TRBV19
j_gene: TRBJ2-7
CDR3aa: CASSIAGLAGYEQYF

d_gene: -
v_gene: TRBV9
j_gene: TRBJ2-3
CDR3aa: CASSVVQGSVTDTQYF

d_gene: -
v_gene: TRBV27
j_gene: TRBJ1-4
CDR3aa: CASSPLTGSTNEKLFF

d_gene: TRBD1
v_gene: TRBV11-2
j_gene: TRBJ2-3
CDR3aa: CASSNPGGDTQYF

d_gene: -
v_gene: TRBV10-3
j_gene: TRBJ2-1
CDR3aa: CAISAPQSGPYNEQFF

d_gene: -
v_gene: TRBV27
j_gene: TRBJ1-4
CDR3aa: CASSLSGPNEKLFF

d_gene: TRBD1
v_gene: TRBV12-3/TRBV12-4
j_gene: TRBJ2-3
CDR3aa: CASRQGSDTQYF

d_gene: TRBD2
v_gene: TRBV19
j_gene: TRBJ2-2
CDR3aa: CASTLGTSGRGITGELFF

d_gene: -
v_gene: TRBV10-2
j_gene: TRBJ2-5
CDR3aa: CASSELTAETQYF

d_gene: -
v_gene: TRBV7-3
j_gene: TRBJ2-1
CDR3aa: CASSFDPRYEQFF

d_gene: -
v_gene: TRBV11-2
j_gene: TRBJ2-7
CDR3aa: CASSFEYGEQYF

d_gene: -
v_gene: TRBV7-2
j_gene: TRBJ2-1
CDR3aa: CASSLALRGEQFF

d_gene: TRBD1
v_gene: TRBV19
j_gene: TRBJ1-1
CDR3aa: CASSATDRGMNTEAFF

d_gene: -
v_gene: TRBV4-2
j_gene: TRBJ2-7
CDR3aa: CASSEKIGQITYEQYF

d_gene: TRBD1
v_gene: TRBV9
j_gene: TRBJ2-4
CDR3aa: CASSPGTGGDIQYF

d_gene: -
v_gene: TRBV27
j_gene: TRBJ1-5
CDR3aa: CASSTLDTLYNQPQHF

d_gene: TRBD2
v_gene: TRBV7-9
j_gene: TRBJ2-4
CDR3aa: CASSSQGGSKNIQYF

d_gene: TRBD1
v_gene: TRBV5-6
j_gene: TRBJ1-4
CDR3aa: CASSRQGTGTEKLFF

d_gene: TRBD2
v_gene: TRBV14
j_gene: TRBJ2-2
CDR3aa: CASSQVAGAGELFF

d_gene: -
v_gene: TRBV6-5
j_gene: TRBJ2-7
CDR3aa: CATHRDMSYEQYF

d_gene: TRBD2
v_gene: TRBV7-7
j_gene: TRBJ2-1
CDR3aa: CASSEGTSGGVGEQFF

d_gene: TRBD1
v_gene: TRBV19
j_gene: TRBJ2-3
CDR3aa: CASSTWTGEGTDTQYF

d_gene: -
v_gene: TRBV6-5
j_gene: TRBJ2-7
CDR3aa: CASSRDNYEQYF

d_gene: -
v_gene: TRBV7-9
j_gene: TRBJ2-7
CDR3aa: CASSLAVQKDYEQYF

d_gene: TRBD1
v_gene: TRBV6-5
j_gene: TRBJ1-3
CDR3aa: CASSYLTEGAETTIYF

d_gene: -
v_gene: TRBV5-1
j_gene: TRBJ1-2
CDR3aa: CASSLISDGSGYTF

d_gene: -
v_gene: TRBV5-1
j_gene: TRBJ2-3
CDR3aa: CASSLNTNPDTQYF

d_gene: TRBD1
v_gene: TRBV18
j_gene: TRBJ2-7
CDR3aa: CASSSGQGRYEQYF

d_gene: TRBD2
v_gene: TRBV3-1/TRBV3-2
j_gene: TRBJ2-3
CDR3aa: CASSLAGSAADTQYF

d_gene: -
v_gene: TRBV6-5
j_gene: TRBJ2-1
CDR3aa: CASRKQGLPDYEQFF

d_gene: TRBD1
v_gene: TRBV7-7
j_gene: TRBJ2-2
CDR3aa: CASSSRTGNTGELFF

d_gene: TRBD2
v_gene: TRBV6-2/TRBV6-3
j_gene: TRBJ2-5
CDR3aa: CASSRELWTSGETQYF

d_gene: -
v_gene: TRBV7-3
j_gene: TRBJ2-2
CDR3aa: CASSFGTGELFF

d_gene: TRBD1
v_gene: TRBV27
j_gene: TRBJ1-2
CDR3aa: CASSPQTGPRYYGYTF

d_gene: -
v_gene: TRBV5-6
j_gene: TRBJ2-2
CDR3aa: CASSLLEILHGGELFF

d_gene: TRBD2
v_gene: TRBV7-9
j_gene: TRBJ2-2
CDR3aa: CASSLGGGNTGELFF

d_gene: TRBD1
v_gene: TRBV5-1
j_gene: TRBJ1-2
CDR3aa: CASRILQGNYGYTF

d_gene: -
v_gene: TRBV5-6
j_gene: TRBJ2-3
CDR3aa: CASSLVGASTDTQYF

d_gene: TRBD2
v_gene: TRBV9
j_gene: TRBJ2-1
CDR3aa: CASSPPSGIRFNEQFF

d_gene: -
v_gene: TRBV5-1
j_gene: TRBJ1-1
CDR3aa: CASSYTANTEAFF

d_gene: -
v_gene: TRBV19
j_gene: TRBJ1-1
CDR3aa: CASSIRAGYEAFF

d_gene: -
v_gene: TRBV6-1
j_gene: TRBJ2-5
CDR3aa: CASSEYRRNQETQYF

d_gene: -
v_gene: TRBV9
j_gene: TRBJ1-5
CDR3aa: CASSPGVLAQPQHF

d_gene: -
v_gene: TRBV5-1
j_gene: TRBJ2-1
CDR3aa: CASSLAPLARDNEQFF

d_gene: TRBD1
v_gene: TRBV7-3
j_gene: TRBJ2-3
CDR3aa: CASAKGTAPTDTQYF